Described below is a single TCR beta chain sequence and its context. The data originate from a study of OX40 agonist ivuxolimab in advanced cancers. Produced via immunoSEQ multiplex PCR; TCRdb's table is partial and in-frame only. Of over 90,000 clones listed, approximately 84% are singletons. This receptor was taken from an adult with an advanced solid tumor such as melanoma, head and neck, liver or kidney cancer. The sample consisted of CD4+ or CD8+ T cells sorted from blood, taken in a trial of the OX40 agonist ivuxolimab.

CDR3 DNA: TGTGCCAGCACCCACGGAGGGGGCAATCAGCCCCAGCATTTT. Protein: CASTHGGGNQPQHF. The chain links TRBV6-1 to TRBJ1-5; possibly TRBD1 for D (5 bases). Trimming took 7 bases from V and 2 from J, leaving 12 bases between them. This CDR3 is 14 amino acids long. From germline, CDR1 is MNHNS and CDR2 SASEGT.